Sequencing of this TCR beta chain was carried out in a study of blood T cell repertoires in COVID-19. As for the study in general: The cDNA or gDNA used as material had been derived from T cells, B-cell-depleted T cells, or PBMCs.

Participants were aged about 18 to 89 years from approximately 23 US areas. Contact with a PCR-confirmed or clinician-diagnosed COVID-19 case occurred within 2 weeks of entry. Germline CDR1 SEHNR, CDR2 FQNEAQ (reference sequence). After removal of 5 bases from V and 2 bases from J, the junction contained 5 bases not matched to a gene. The CDR3 runs to 14 residues. The authors' processing: Amplification from reference gene primers served as the basis for estimated nucleated cell counts. Only in-frame clones appear in the TCRdb table, and some are missing; sequencing was by immunoSEQ multiplex PCR. For V, J and clone size, that table is used; D and trimming come from the DNA. In the table there are 200,000 to 250,000 clones, about 87% of which are singletons.

The receptor was isolated from a woman under 40 who had been exposed to COVID-19. The sample consisted of PBMCs or T cells enriched from blood (not recorded which). The rearrangement joins TRBV7-9 to TRBJ2-7; TRBD2 matches 8 bases. The CDR3 loop is CASSPPAGAYEQYF. The CDR3 nucleotides are TGTGCCAGCAGCCCCCCAGCGGGAGCCTACGAGCAGTACTTC.